One sample yielded the 2 T cell receptor beta chains listed below, sequenced in a study of blood T cell repertoires in COVID-19. TCRdb's table, derived via immunoSEQ multiplex PCR, lists solely in-frame clones and lacks some. The sample consists of roughly 360,000 clones, around 86% of them appearing once. The sample taken for sequencing was PBMCs or T cells enriched from blood (not recorded which). All receptors come from a woman aged 50 to 65 who had recovered from COVID-19.

The rearrangement joins TRBV30 to TRBJ1-1, with D unresolved. V dropped 4 bases and J dropped 4 bases, with 13 bases sitting between them. CDR1 is GTSNPN, CDR2 SVGIG, per germline (reference sequence). This CDR3 region has 13 residues. The CDR3 is CAWTGSLSTEAFF. The CDR3 DNA sequence: TGTGCCTGGACAGGCTCGTTGAGCACTGAAGCTTTCTTT.

This clone was picked up one time. This rearrangement joins TRBV5-5 to TRBJ1-2; D might be TRBD1 (6 bases). The ends were cut back, 2 bases at V and 6 bases at J, with 11 bases in the middle. From germline, CDR1 is SGHKS and CDR2 YYEKEE (reference sequence). This CDR3 has 13 residues. The DNA for the CDR3 is TGTGCCAGCAGCTTACTACGGACAGATGGCTACACCTTC. As protein: CASSLLRTDGYTF.